These 29 T cell receptor beta chains were sequenced from one sample in a study of CD8 T cells in Susac syndrome. Reverse transcription of roughly 0.45 to 1 ug RNA used random hexamers. TCRdb re-analysed the immunoSEQ multiplex PCR reads in MiXCR, keeping a single row per CDR3 protein. The sample has about 190,000 distinct CDR3 sequences, approximately 93% seen once. Input material: CD4+ T cells from PBMCs. These receptors all come from a human donor in good health.

The chain employs TRBV5-1 and TRBJ1-1; 7 bases match TRBD1. Germline CDR1 and CDR2: SGHRS and YFSETQ. The CDR3 is 14 residues long. Trimming removed 4 bases from V and 1 base from J; junction bases left unmatched: 4. The CDR3 DNA sequence: TGCGCCAGCAGCACCGCAGGGGGGAACACTGAAGCTTTCTTT. Its protein is CASSTAGGNTEAFF.

V gene TRBV6-1 combines with J gene TRBJ1-3, with unresolved D. The CDR3 length is 17 residues. The V gene's germline CDR1 is MNHNS and CDR2 SASEGT. Deletions cut 5 bases from V and 0 bases from J, with 17 bases between. CDR3 sequence (DNA): TGTGCCAGCAGTCCCCAACCGGGATTCAGCTCTGGAAACACCATATATTTT. Translating gives CASSPQPGFSSGNTIYF.

The J gene is TRBJ2-3, the V gene TRBV7-2; 12 bases fit TRBD2. The CDR3 is 14 residues long. V shed 4 bases, J shed 8 bases, and the junction held 4 bases outside the gene matches. The germline CDR1 and CDR2 sequences are SGHTA and FQGNSA. The CDR3 DNA is TGTGCCAGCAGCTCGACTAGCGGGGGTAGTACGCAGTATTTT. It is translated as CASSSTSGGSTQYF.

The CDR3 spells CASSFTGMSSGNTIYF. DNA for the CDR3: TGTGCCAGCAGTTTCACAGGGATGAGCTCTGGAAACACCATATATTTT. The V call is TRBV12-3 or TRBV12-4, the J call TRBJ1-3; the D gene is possibly TRBD1 (6 bases). The CDR3 spans 16 residues. Trimming removed 3 bases at V and 0 bases at J, with 12 bases between.

The chain couples TRBV5-1 to TRBJ1-3, with D perhaps TRBD1 (5 bases). Per germline, CDR1 SGHRS and CDR2 YFSETQ. The CDR3 is 16 amino acids. V lost 0 bases, J lost 4 bases, and 14 bases lay in between. CDR3 DNA sequence: TGCGCCAGCAGCTTGGTGGCGGGACTCAGCGGAAACACCATATATTTT. Its protein is CASSLVAGLSGNTIYF.

The chain couples TRBV5-1 to TRBJ2-6; perhaps D is TRBD1 or TRBD2 (5 bases each). V lost 5 bases to trimming and J lost 2 bases, with 8 bases between them. The CDR3 is 14 amino acids. Germline CDR1 reads SGHRS; CDR2 reads YFSETQ. CDR3 region: CASRGTPGANVLTF. CDR3 DNA sequence: TGCGCCAGCAGAGGGACGCCTGGGGCCAACGTCCTGACTTTC.

V is TRBV7-8 and J is TRBJ2-2, with a tentative D call TRBD1 (6 bases). The V end was cut by 2 bases, the J end by 0 bases, with 19 bases between. This CDR3 is 19 amino acids long. Looked up from germline, CDR1 is SGHVS and CDR2 is FQNEAQ. The CDR3 nucleotides are TGTGCCAGCAGCTTATTGCCGGCTCGAACAGGGCCGAACACCGGGGAGCTGTTTTTT. Encoded protein: CASSLLPARTGPNTGELFF.

The V gene is TRBV5-4, the J gene TRBJ2-7; D is undetermined. Trimming stripped 0 bases from V and 6 bases from J, with 10 bases between. The CDR3 covers 13 residues. The V gene's germline CDR1 is SGHNT and CDR2 YYREEE (reference sequence). Here the CDR3 DNA reads TGTGCCAGCAGCTTGGGGGCTAGAAGCGAGCAGTACTTC. This encodes CASSLGARSEQYF.

The chain couples TRBV20-1 to TRBJ1-3, with D perhaps matching TRBD1 (5 bases). Germline CDR1 and CDR2: DFQATT and SNEGSKA (reference sequence). CDR3 length: 16 amino acids. V lost 0 bases and J 0 bases, leaving 12 bases between the germline ends. The CDR3, as DNA: TGCAGTGCTAGAGATCAGCCGGGGCGCTCTGGAAACACCATATATTTT. This gives the protein CSARDQPGRSGNTIYF.

This sequence joins TRBV2 and TRBJ2-3; D tentatively fits TRBD1 or TRBD2 (5 bases each). The V gene's germline CDR1 is SNHLY and CDR2 FYNNEI. This CDR3 region has 13 residues. V gave up 8 bases and J gave up 4 bases, with 13 bases separating them. The CDR3 region has the DNA TGTGCCAGCGAGGGCAGGGTCGCAGATACGCAGTATTTT. This translates into CASEGRVADTQYF.

The chain has TRBV27 and TRBJ1-2; TRBD1 might be the D (6 bases). The V and J ends lost 6 bases and 8 bases respectively, with 16 bases between them. CDR3 length equals 13 residues. Germline V gene lookup returns CDR1 MNHEY and CDR2 SMNVEV (reference sequence). In nucleotides, the CDR3 is TGTGCCAGCAGCCAAGACAGGAATGGGGGCTACACCTTC. Protein sequence: CASSQDRNGGYTF.

The chain joins TRBV4-1 to TRBJ1-1, with a tentative D call TRBD1 (5 bases). Germline CDR1 is MGHRA and CDR2 is YSYEKL. The V end was cut by 4 bases, the J end by 4 bases, with 13 bases between. The CDR3 consists of 14 residues. CDR3 sequence reads: CASSPGATSTEAFF. The CDR3 DNA is TGCGCCAGCAGCCCCGGGGCCACGTCCACTGAAGCTTTCTTT.

The rearrangement joins TRBV3-1 to TRBJ1-2; no definite D call. The V gene's germline CDR1 is LGHDT and CDR2 YNNKEL (reference sequence). The V and J ends lost 2 bases and 8 bases respectively, with 6 bases between them. CDR3 length equals 11 residues. As DNA, the CDR3 is TGTGCCAGCAGCCAAATAGGGGGCTACACCTTC. It yields the protein CASSQIGGYTF.

The genes are TRBV28 and TRBJ1-2, with unresolved D. This CDR3 spans 15 amino acids. V was cut by 1 base and J by 6 bases, with 15 bases left in between. CDR1 MDHEN and CDR2 SYDVKM come from the germline V gene. The CDR3 protein is CASSLLGLQVDGYTF. The CDR3 DNA reads TGTGCCAGCAGTTTATTGGGTTTGCAGGTGGATGGCTACACCTTC.

The chain links TRBV7-9 to TRBJ2-5; 9 positions agree with TRBD2. This CDR3 spans 16 amino acids. CDR1 and CDR2 from the germline V gene are SEHNR and FQNEAQ (reference sequence). The V segment lost 5 bases and the J segment 4 bases; nucleotides outside the gene matches: 11. The CDR3 protein is CASSLSLAGDPETQYF. The CDR3 DNA follows: TGTGCCAGCAGCCTAAGCTTAGCGGGGGACCCAGAGACCCAGTACTTC. Together with reference TRBV7-9 and TRBJ2-5, the CDR3 gives the full variable domain: DTGVSQNPRHKITKRGQNVTFRCDPISEHNRLYWYRQTLGQGPEFLTYFQNEAQLEKSRLLSDRFSAERPKGSFSTLEIQRTEQGDSAMYLCASSLSLAGDPETQYFGPGTRLLVL.

The chain has TRBV20-1 and TRBJ1-5; no clear D gene. CDR1 and CDR2 from the germline V gene are DFQATT and SNEGSKA (reference sequence). Trimming left V 3 bases short and J 6 bases short, with 24 bases between. There are 17 residues in the CDR3. The CDR3 DNA sequence: TGCAGTGCTAGTCCCGCTGGGAACCTCCGGAAGGCTCAGCCCCAGCATTTT. Translating it yields CSASPAGNLRKAQPQHF.

The J gene is TRBJ1-1, the V gene TRBV28, with D possibly being TRBD1 (5 bases). The length of the CDR3 is 14 residues. Trimming cost V 3 bases and J 1 base, with 9 bases left between them. Germline values: CDR1 MDHEN, CDR2 SYDVKM. The chain's CDR3 is CASSFGTGNTEAFF. The CDR3 nucleotides read TGTGCCAGCAGTTTTGGTACAGGGAACACTGAAGCTTTCTTT. Combining the CDR3 with reference TRBV28 and TRBJ1-1 gives the whole variable domain DVKVTQSSRYLVKRTGEKVFLECVQDMDHENMFWYRQDPGLGLRLIYFSYDVKMKEKGDIPEGYSVSREKKERFSLILESASTNQTSMYLCASSFGTGNTEAFFGQGTRLTVV.

V usage is TRBV5-1 and J usage is TRBJ2-5, with TRBD2 matching 10 bases. The CDR3 has 14 amino acids. Germline trimming cut 4 bases from V and 1 base from J; bases unmatched to any gene: 1. Germline V gene lookup returns CDR1 SGHRS and CDR2 YFSETQ. The CDR3 coding sequence is TGCGCCAGCAGCCTAGCGGGGGCCCAAGAGACCCAGTACTTC. As protein: CASSLAGAQETQYF.

V and J are TRBV5-1 and TRBJ2-7; D unresolved. With 2 bases removed from V and 2 bases from J, the gap between germline ends came to 11 bases. Germline V gene data show CDR1 as SGHRS and CDR2 as YFSETQ. This CDR3 is built from 14 residues. The CDR3 DNA reads TGCGCCAGCAGCTTTACAACAGACGCCTACGAGCAGTACTTC. It encodes CASSFTTDAYEQYF.

This clonotype was seen a handful of times. The chain carries TRBV4-3 and TRBJ1-4, with 7 bases fitting TRBD1. The CDR3 has 15 residues. The V gene end was trimmed by 0 bases and the J gene end by 10 bases; junction bases not matched to a gene: 8. CDR1 and CDR2 (germline): LGHNA, YSLEER. The CDR3 DNA is TGCGCCAGCAGCCAAGACCGGGACAGTCCTGCAAAACTGTTTTTT. It codes for CASSQDRDSPAKLFF.

The chain combines TRBV6-5 with TRBJ2-3; perhaps D is TRBD1 or TRBD2 (5 bases each). Trimming stripped 4 bases from V and 5 bases from J, with 13 bases between. Germline loops: CDR1 MNHEY, CDR2 SVGAGI. The CDR3 is 14 residues long. The CDR3 spells CASSLGTVRDTQYF. In nucleotides, the CDR3 is TGTGCCAGCAGTTTAGGGACGGTGCGAGATACGCAGTATTTT.

The chain is built from TRBV7-9 and TRBJ2-5; D is unclear. Trimming removed 8 bases at V and 4 bases at J, with 14 bases between. The germline V gene encodes CDR1 SEHNR and CDR2 FQNEAQ (reference sequence). CDR3 size: 13 residues. CDR3 in amino acids: CASSPAPPETQYF. The DNA of the CDR3 is TGTGCCAGCTCCCCGGCCCCTCCAGAGACCCAGTACTTC.

The genes are TRBV12-3 or TRBV12-4 and TRBJ1-1; no definite D call. The CDR3 runs 15 residues. V dropped 1 base and J dropped 1 base, with 10 bases sitting between them. The CDR3 here is CASSLGVGGNTEAFF. The CDR3 DNA is TGTGCCAGCAGTTTAGGAGTCGGTGGGAACACTGAAGCTTTCTTT.

V usage is TRBV6-6 and J usage is TRBJ1-1; a possible D gene is TRBD1 (5 bases). CDR3 length equals 11 residues. V was cut by 8 bases and J by 10 bases, with 14 bases left in between. Germline assignment: CDR1 MNHNY and CDR2 SVGAGI (reference sequence). In nucleotides, the CDR3 is TGTGCCAGCGTGGGGGACGTGAGAGCTTTCTTT. This encodes CASVGDVRAFF.

The V gene is TRBV19, the J gene TRBJ1-2; 7 nucleotides match TRBD1. Germline lookup yields CDR1 LNHDA and CDR2 SQIVND (reference sequence). The CDR3 sequence is 16 residues long. V shed 7 bases, J shed 6 bases, and the junction held 17 bases outside the gene matches. The CDR3 sequence: CASKGGSTRRIDGYTF. DNA for the CDR3: TGTGCCAGTAAAGGGGGCAGTACCCGGCGGATCGATGGCTACACCTTC.

The J gene is TRBJ2-3, the V gene TRBV9; the D gene is possibly TRBD2 (5 bases). The germline gives CDR1 SGDLS, CDR2 YYNGEE. The CDR3 is 15 residues long. The V end was cut by 3 bases, the J end by 1 base, with 12 bases between. The CDR3 bases are TGTGCCAGCAGCGCCGCGGGCGGACGCACAGATACGCAGTATTTT. Protein: CASSAAGGRTDTQYF. Full variable domain (remainder filled in from reference TRBV9 and TRBJ2-3): DSGVTQTPKHLITATGQRVTLRCSPRSGDLSVYWYQQSLDQGLQFLIQYYNGEERAKGNILERFSAQQFPDLHSELNLSSLELGDSALYFCASSAAGGRTDTQYFGPGTRLTVL.

The chain is built from TRBV7-9 and TRBJ2-2; D may be TRBD1 (6 bases). Germline loops: CDR1 SEHNR, CDR2 FQNEAQ (reference sequence). With 4 bases removed from V and 6 bases from J, the gap between germline ends came to 21 bases. The CDR3 has 17 residues. Here the CDR3 reads CASSSLTGTRVAGELFF. DNA of the CDR3: TGTGCCAGCAGCTCCCTTACAGGGACCAGGGTAGCCGGGGAGCTGTTTTTT.

CDR3 bases: TGTGCCATCAGTGAGAGGGCGGCGGGGGCCAACGTCCTGACTTTC. Its translation: CAISERAAGANVLTF. The chain has TRBV10-3 and TRBJ2-6; D ambiguous. Germline values: CDR1 ENHRY, CDR2 SYGVKD. The CDR3 runs to 15 residues. V was clipped by 2 bases and J by 4 bases, with 9 bases between them.

The V gene is TRBV20-1, the J gene TRBJ1-2; D call uncertain. The germline V gene encodes CDR1 DFQATT and CDR2 SNEGSKA (reference sequence). V was shortened by 6 bases and J by 7 bases, with 12 bases between the two germline ends. The CDR3 totals 11 residues. In DNA, the CDR3 is TGCAGTGCCACTACGGGGTTTGGCTACACCTTC. This encodes CSATTGFGYTF.